One T cell receptor beta chain is described in this entry. Its antigen is undetermined. The source of the sample is a study of OX40 agonist ivuxolimab in advanced cancers. Study context: The study reported partial responses in three patients: one hepatocellular carcinoma, two cutaneous melanoma.

The germline gives CDR1 SEHNR, CDR2 FQNEAQ (reference sequence). Trimming shortened V by 5 bases and J by 7 bases, and 17 bases separated the two germline ends. This CDR3 is 15 amino acids long. Overall study findings and caveats: CD8+ T cells were the subset that, on average, had more expanded clones than CD4+. The antigens recognized by the expanded peripheral T cells, that is their antigen specificity, were not determined.

The method was immunoSEQ multiplex PCR; TCRdb's version includes in-frame clones alone and lacks a portion of them. The sample has about 70,000 clones; around 86% are singletons. The input for sequencing was CD4+ or CD8+ T cells sorted from blood, taken in a trial of the OX40 agonist ivuxolimab. The chain uses TRBV7-9 and TRBJ1-4; D possibly corresponds to TRBD1 (6 bases). This clonotype was sampled from an adult with an advanced solid tumor such as melanoma, head and neck, liver or kidney cancer. The CDR3 nucleotides read TGTGCCAGCAGCCCCCCCGGACGAGGGGGTGAAAAACTGTTTTTT. Translation: CASSPPGRGGEKLFF. The full variable domain, with the rest looked up from reference TRBV7-9 and TRBJ1-4, is DTGVSQNPRHKITKRGQNVTFRCDPISEHNRLYWYRQTLGQGPEFLTYFQNEAQLEKSRLLSDRFSAERPKGSFSTLEIQRTEQGDSAMYLCASSPPGRGGEKLFFGSGTQLSVL.